What follows are 25 T cell receptor beta chains derived from one specimen sequenced in a study of follicular helper T cells after annual influenza vaccination. The time point is: 2015-2016 season, pre-vaccination. Here immunoSEQ multiplex PCR was the method, and the copy in TCRdb shows in-frame clones only, minus some. The sample yields 9,500 to 15,000 clones, about 80% seen once. Source: CXCR5+ CD38- circulating T follicular helper cells from blood, taken on the day of influenza vaccination. Subset here: circulating Tfh, non-naive CD4+CXCR5+PD-1+ (ICOS+CD38+ or ICOS-CD38-). The receptors stem from an adult who received the influenza vaccine.

The chain joins TRBV11-2 to TRBJ2-5, with TRBD1 matching 9 bases. This CDR3 is 14 amino acids long. Germline V gene lookup returns CDR1 SGHAT and CDR2 FQNNGV. The J segment lost 4 bases and the V segment lost 5 bases, leaving 5 bases of the junction unmatched. In DNA, the CDR3 is TGTGCCAGCAGCCTGGGACAGGGCCGAGAGACCCAGTACTTC. It yields the protein CASSLGQGRETQYF.

This chain joins TRBV2 and TRBJ1-5; D gene uncertain. The CDR3 consists of 12 residues. Germline V gene sequence: CDR1 SNHLY, CDR2 FYNNEI. Trimming removed 7 bases from V and 3 bases from J, with 7 bases in between. The CDR3 DNA reads as TGTGCCAGCAAAAATGACAATCAGCCCCAGCATTTT. It yields the protein CASKNDNQPQHF.

V and J are TRBV4-3 and TRBJ2-1, with 10 bases that match TRBD2. The CDR3 sequence is 17 residues long. The V segment lost 0 bases and the J segment 7 bases; nucleotides outside the gene matches: 9. Per the germline V gene, CDR1 is LGHNA and CDR2 is YSLEER. The CDR3 loop reads CASSQDVLAGGKNEQFF. For the CDR3, the DNA is TGCGCCAGCAGCCAAGATGTATTAGCGGGGGGCAAGAATGAGCAGTTCTTC.

The CDR3 region has the DNA TGTGCCAGCAGCTTGGACAGAAATTCACCCCTCCACTTT. Translation: CASSLDRNSPLHF. The V gene is TRBV5-7, the J gene TRBJ1-6; D is ambiguous. TRBV5-7 carries the ORF label, with uncertain function. The V and J ends lost 0 bases and 7 bases respectively, with 5 bases between them. The CDR3 extends over 13 amino acids.

This chain's CDR3 is CASRRDRGETQYF. CDR3 nucleotide sequence: TGCGCCAGCAGGAGGGACAGGGGTGAGACCCAGTACTTC. The chain combines TRBV5-1 with TRBJ2-5; 10 bases fit TRBD1. Germline V gene sequence: CDR1 SGHRS, CDR2 YFSETQ. CDR3 size: 13 residues. J was trimmed by 5 bases and V by 5 bases; bases with no gene match: 3.

V and J are TRBV5-6 and TRBJ2-2, with D perhaps TRBD1 or TRBD2 (5 bases each). The CDR3 has 14 residues. Germline CDR1 is SGHDT and CDR2 is YYEEEE. V was shortened by 2 bases and J by 5 bases, with 10 bases between the two germline ends. The CDR3 spells CASSFRDRTGELFF. The CDR3, as DNA: TGTGCCAGCAGCTTCAGGGACCGAACCGGGGAGCTGTTTTTT.

The chain carries TRBV27 and TRBJ2-7; the match to TRBD2 covers 14 bases. This CDR3 comprises 17 residues. J gave up 6 bases and V 0 bases, and 7 bases lay outside the gene matches. Germline-derived CDR1 and CDR2 are MNHEY and SMNVEV (reference sequence). DNA of the CDR3: TGTGCCAGCAGTTTATCATGTCGGACTAGCGGGGGGTGCGAGCAGTACTTC. Its protein is CASSLSCRTSGGCEQYF.

This clone showed up just a few times. This chain joins TRBV10-1 and TRBJ2-7; D is unresolved. CDR3 length: 13 residues. Germline V CDR1 and CDR2: WNHNN, SYGVQD (reference sequence). V was clipped by 0 bases and J by 5 bases, with 8 bases between them. CDR3 region: CASSESRIHEQYF. As DNA, the CDR3 is TGCGCCAGCAGTGAGTCTAGGATTCACGAGCAGTACTTC.

In its sample, this clone was seen a few times. The chain employs TRBV5-1 and TRBJ1-1; 7 bases are shared with TRBD1. The CDR3 covers 15 residues. In germline, CDR1 is SGHRS, CDR2 YFSETQ. V dropped 3 bases and J dropped 1; count of bases not matched to a gene: 6. For the CDR3, the DNA is TGCGCCAGCAGCTCTGGACAGGAGCGGAACACTGAAGCTTTCTTT. This sequence encodes CASSSGQERNTEAFF. Full variable domain (missing parts from reference TRBV5-1 and TRBJ1-1): KAGVTQTPRYLIKTRGQQVTLSCSPISGHRSVSWYQQTPGQGLQFLFEYFSETQRNKGNFPGRFSGRQFSNSRSEMNVSTLELGDSALYLCASSSGQERNTEAFFGQGTRLTVV.

This clone was picked up a small number of times. The chain uses TRBV6-5 and TRBJ1-5; D remains ambiguous. Trimming cost V 6 bases and J 5 bases, with 11 bases left between them. Germline V gives CDR1 MNHEY, CDR2 SVGAGI. The CDR3 has 13 residues. The DNA of the CDR3 is TGTGCCAGCAGACTCGACGATCATCAGCCCCAGCATTTT. Amino acids: CASRLDDHQPQHF.

V usage is TRBV19 and J usage is TRBJ2-5; 10 bases align to TRBD2. The trim removed 4 bases at V and 5 bases at J, leaving 7 bases unmatched. The CDR3 consists of 15 residues. Germline CDR1 LNHDA, CDR2 SQIVND (reference sequence). The CDR3 DNA reads TGTGCCAGTAGTAGGCTAGCGGGGGTTTGGGAGACCCAGTACTTC. It translates to CASSRLAGVWETQYF.

This clone appeared once. The chain carries TRBV4-3 and TRBJ1-6; a possible D gene is TRBD1 (5 bases). Germline loops: CDR1 LGHNA, CDR2 YSLEER. The CDR3 runs to 15 residues. V lost 8 bases and J 9 bases, leaving 20 bases between the germline ends. The CDR3 DNA is TGCGCCAGCTCCTTGGGGGGAGCGCAGGGTTCACCCCTCCACTTT. Protein: CASSLGGAQGSPLHF.

This clone was observed a handful of times. The CDR3 DNA reads TGTGCCAGCTCCCAAGACGGGACAGTGGCTAACTATGGCTACACCTTC. As protein: CASSQDGTVANYGYTF. The rearrangement links TRBV18 to TRBJ1-2; 7 bases agree with TRBD1. J lost 0 bases, V lost 6 bases, and 10 bases had no gene match. In germline, CDR1 is KGHSH, CDR2 LQKENI. The CDR3 loop spans 16 amino acids.

The chain recombines TRBV7-8 with TRBJ1-4; 10 bases map to TRBD1. V gave up 2 bases and J gave up 8 bases; unmatched junction bases: 5. Germline loops: CDR1 SGHVS, CDR2 FQNEAQ. The CDR3 contains 15 residues. The CDR3 nucleotides read TGTGCCAGCAGCTTAACGACAGGGGGCTACGAAAAACTGTTTTTT. This gives the protein CASSLTTGGYEKLFF.

This sequence joins TRBV7-9 and TRBJ1-4; possible D gene TRBD1, 6 bases. This CDR3 is built from 13 residues. The germline V and J ends were trimmed by 3 bases and 12 bases, with 14 bases remaining between them. Germline V gives CDR1 SEHNR, CDR2 FQNEAQ (reference sequence). CDR3 coding DNA: TGTGCCAGCAGCTTCACCTCACAGGGCGAACTGTTTTTT. Its translation: CASSFTSQGELFF.

The chain recombines TRBV20-1 with TRBJ2-5; D remains unclear. CDR1 is DFQATT, CDR2 SNEGSKA, per germline (reference sequence). V lost 2 bases and J lost 5, with 3 bases in between. The CDR3 has 10 amino acids. CDR3 in amino acids: CSARFETQYF. The CDR3 bases are TGCAGTGCTAGATTCGAGACCCAGTACTTC.

The chain recombines TRBV29-1 with TRBJ2-7; D possibly corresponds to TRBD1 (5 bases). CDR3 length: 12 amino acids. The V gene lost 4 bases and the J gene lost 0 bases, with 7 bases spanning the gap. In germline, CDR1 is SQVTM, CDR2 ANQGSEA. CDR3 in DNA: TGCAGCGTTGTGACAGTCTCCTACGAGCAGTACTTC. Its protein product is CSVVTVSYEQYF.

The V and J genes are TRBV28 and TRBJ1-2, with D perhaps matching TRBD1 (5 bases). CDR3 length: 12 residues. Germline loops: CDR1 MDHEN, CDR2 SYDVKM. V was shortened by 6 bases and J by 1 base, with 6 bases between the two germline ends. This CDR3 reads CASRDINYGYTF. DNA of the CDR3: TGTGCCAGCAGGGACATTAACTATGGCTACACCTTC.

This clone was picked up a small number of times. The J gene is TRBJ2-7, the V gene TRBV18; TRBD1 aligns across 7 bases. Germline V CDR1 and CDR2: KGHSH, LQKENI. The CDR3 runs to 14 residues. V shed 3 bases and J 6 bases; nucleotides not matched to a gene: 8. Written as DNA, the CDR3 is TGTGCCAGCTCACCGGACAGGAGTGAATCCGAGCAGTACTTC. It translates to CASSPDRSESEQYF.

This chain links TRBV10-3 with TRBJ2-5, with 8 nucleotides matching TRBD2. CDR3 length: 13 residues. Losses at the gene ends were 6 bases for V and 5 bases for J; bases not matched to a gene: 5. Germline V gene data show CDR1 as ENHRY and CDR2 as SYGVKD. This CDR3 reads CAIRVPGGETQYF. The CDR3 bases are TGTGCCATCAGGGTCCCGGGAGGGGAGACCCAGTACTTC.

This clone turned up a few times. The J gene is TRBJ2-3, the V gene TRBV11-2; 11 bases are shared with TRBD2. CDR1 and CDR2 from the germline V gene are SGHAT and FQNNGV. V lost 5 bases to trimming and J lost 2 bases; unmatched junction nucleotides: 3. The CDR3 loop spans 15 amino acids. CDR3 in amino acids: CASSVSGGDTDTQYF. The CDR3 nucleotides are TGTGCCAGCAGCGTTAGCGGGGGGGACACAGATACGCAGTATTTT.

V and J are TRBV7-8 and TRBJ2-2, with D tentatively TRBD1 (8 bases). The V and J ends lost 4 bases and 3 bases respectively, with 18 bases between them. This CDR3 comprises 17 residues. Looked up from germline, CDR1 is SGHVS and CDR2 is FQNEAQ. CDR3 sequence (DNA): TGTGCCAGCAGCTCTTACAGGGGGGGCGCAGACACCGGGGAGCTGTTTTTT. Its translation is CASSSYRGGADTGELFF.

This clone was seen a single time. The chain joins TRBV18 to TRBJ1-6; possible D gene TRBD1, 5 bases. The CDR3 runs 16 residues. Germline assignment: CDR1 KGHSH and CDR2 LQKENI. Trimming removed 3 bases from V and 0 bases from J, with 9 bases in between. The CDR3 sequence is CASSPQGSSYNSPLHF. The DNA of the CDR3 is TGTGCCAGCTCACCCCAGGGAAGCTCCTATAATTCACCCCTCCACTTT.

The rearrangement joins TRBV7-2 to TRBJ2-1; a weak D match, TRBD2 (5 bases). The germline V gene encodes CDR1 SGHTA and CDR2 FQGNSA. This CDR3 is built from 15 residues. The V gene lost 5 bases and the J gene lost 5 bases, with 16 bases spanning the gap. In nucleotides, the CDR3 is TGTGCCAGCAGCGCAAGTGGCGGGCGAAACAATGAGCAGTTCTTC. Residues: CASSASGGRNNEQFF.

The CDR3: CASSLGGVNEQFF. DNA of the CDR3: TGTGCCAGCAGCTTAGGAGGGGTCAATGAGCAGTTCTTC. The chain recombines TRBV7-8 with TRBJ2-1, with D perhaps being TRBD1 or TRBD2 (5 bases each). The CDR3 runs to 13 residues. Trimming took off 1 base at V and 6 bases at J, with 7 bases between the two ends. Germline CDR1 and CDR2: SGHVS and FQNEAQ.